This is a list of T cell receptor beta chains from one sample in a study of blood T cell repertoires in COVID-19. The data were produced by immunoSEQ multiplex PCR, yet TCRdb's version contains in-frame clones alone and is incomplete. The data show approximately 170,000 clones, with roughly 80% seen just once and 3.2% held by the top ten. Sequencing input: PBMCs or T cells enriched from blood (not recorded which). The receptors come from a woman in her thirties who had recovered from COVID-19. Both conserved end residues are part of each CDR3. A D gene is named only where the DNA matches it firmly. Size tells how often a clone was seen (once, few, many) or the class of an expanded clone, and some rows leave it out.

v_call: TRBV24-1; j_call: TRBJ2-3; clone_size: NA; d_call: NA; cdr3_length: 16; cdr3_aa: CATSDMDRRGTDTQYF; cdr3_nt: TGTGCCACCAGTGACATGGACAGGAGGGGCACAGATACGCAGTATTTT
v_call: TRBV28; j_call: TRBJ1-2; clone_size: NA; d_call: TRBD1; cdr3_length: 13; cdr3_aa: CASTLPDRVGYTF; cdr3_nt: TGTGCCAGCACCCTCCCCGACAGGGTGGGCTACACCTTC
v_call: TRBV15; j_call: TRBJ1-1; clone_size: NA; d_call: NA; cdr3_length: 14; cdr3_aa: CATSRGGGKTEAFF; cdr3_nt: TGTGCCACCAGCAGAGGAGGCGGTAAGACTGAAGCTTTCTTT
v_call: TRBV3-1/TRBV3-2; j_call: TRBJ2-7; clone_size: once; d_call: NA; cdr3_length: 13; cdr3_aa: CASSQVEGWEKYF; cdr3_nt: TGTGCCAGCAGCCAAGTCGAAGGCTGGGAGAAGTACTTC
v_call: TRBV2; j_call: TRBJ1-5; clone_size: NA; d_call: NA; cdr3_length: 13; cdr3_aa: CASTRISNQPQHF; cdr3_nt: TGTGCCAGCACCAGGATCAGCAATCAGCCCCAGCATTTT
v_call: TRBV9; j_call: TRBJ1-1; clone_size: NA; d_call: TRBD1; cdr3_length: 14; cdr3_aa: CASSAWGTGGSAFF; cdr3_nt: TGTGCCAGCAGCGCGTGGGGGACAGGGGGCTCGGCTTTCTTT
v_call: TRBV5-1; j_call: TRBJ1-3; clone_size: NA; d_call: TRBD1; cdr3_length: 18; cdr3_aa: CASSPGTETIFSGNTIYF; cdr3_nt: TGCGCCAGCAGCCCCGGGACAGAAACAATTTTCTCTGGAAACACCATATATTTT
v_call: TRBV7-3; j_call: TRBJ2-1; clone_size: NA; d_call: TRBD2; cdr3_length: 16; cdr3_aa: CASSPEPTSGRYEQFF; cdr3_nt: TGTGCCAGCAGCCCCGAACCTACTAGCGGGAGGTACGAGCAGTTCTTC
v_call: TRBV11-2; j_call: TRBJ1-4; clone_size: NA; d_call: TRBD1; cdr3_length: 15; cdr3_aa: CASSADRVGLEKLFF; cdr3_nt: TGTGCCAGCAGCGCGGACAGGGTCGGGCTTGAAAAACTGTTTTTT
v_call: TRBV2; j_call: TRBJ1-1; clone_size: NA; d_call: NA; cdr3_length: 15; cdr3_aa: CASTKTGGGRAEAFF; cdr3_nt: TGTGCCAGCACTAAAACCGGGGGGGGCAGGGCTGAAGCTTTCTTT
v_call: TRBV14; j_call: TRBJ1-6; clone_size: many; d_call: NA; cdr3_length: 14; cdr3_aa: CASSQGRGNSPLHF; cdr3_nt: TGTGCCAGCAGCCAAGGCAGGGGTAATTCACCCCTCCACTTT
v_call: TRBV2; j_call: TRBJ1-2; clone_size: NA; d_call: NA; cdr3_length: 12; cdr3_aa: CASHKRGYGYTF; cdr3_nt: TGTGCCAGTCACAAGCGCGGCTATGGCTACACCTTC
v_call: TRBV5-4; j_call: TRBJ2-5; clone_size: NA; d_call: NA; cdr3_length: 12; cdr3_aa: CASSLPGETQYF; cdr3_nt: TGTGCCAGCAGCTTGCCAGGAGAGACCCAGTACTTC
v_call: TRBV7-6; j_call: TRBJ2-3; clone_size: once; d_call: NA; cdr3_length: 16; cdr3_aa: CASSLVTAFRTDTQYF; cdr3_nt: TGTGCCAGCAGCTTAGTAACCGCGTTCCGGACAGATACGCAGTATTTT
v_call: TRBV30; j_call: TRBJ1-5; clone_size: once; d_call: NA; cdr3_length: 14; cdr3_aa: CAWQGKGGNQPQHF; cdr3_nt: TGTGCCTGGCAGGGGAAAGGCGGCAATCAGCCCCAGCATTTT
v_call: TRBV12-3/TRBV12-4; j_call: TRBJ2-7; clone_size: NA; d_call: NA; cdr3_length: 13; cdr3_aa: CASSRDLSYEQYF; cdr3_nt: TGTGCCAGCAGCCGGGACTTATCCTACGAGCAGTACTTC
v_call: TRBV12-3/TRBV12-4; j_call: TRBJ1-4; clone_size: NA; d_call: NA; cdr3_length: 12; cdr3_aa: CASSPIREKLFF; cdr3_nt: TGTGCCAGCAGCCCCATCAGGGAAAAACTGTTTTTT
v_call: TRBV3-1/TRBV3-2; j_call: TRBJ1-1; clone_size: NA; d_call: NA; cdr3_length: 17; cdr3_aa: CASSQDGSRLLTLEAFF; cdr3_nt: TGTGCCAGCAGCCAAGATGGGAGCCGTTTACTAACACTAGAAGCTTTCTTT
v_call: TRBV28; j_call: TRBJ2-3; clone_size: NA; d_call: TRBD1; cdr3_length: 15; cdr3_aa: CASSLQGARTDTQYF; cdr3_nt: TGTGCCAGCAGTTTACAGGGGGCGCGGACAGATACGCAGTATTTT
v_call: TRBV11-2; j_call: TRBJ1-1; clone_size: few; d_call: TRBD1; cdr3_length: 13; cdr3_aa: CASIRTTGAEAFF; cdr3_nt: TGTGCCAGCATCCGCACTACAGGGGCTGAAGCTTTCTTT
v_call: TRBV7-9; j_call: TRBJ1-1; clone_size: NA; d_call: NA; cdr3_length: 15; cdr3_aa: CASSRDRGRDTEAFF; cdr3_nt: TGTGCCAGCAGCCGGGATAGGGGGAGAGATACTGAAGCTTTCTTT
v_call: TRBV11-3; j_call: TRBJ2-3; clone_size: NA; d_call: NA; cdr3_length: 16; cdr3_aa: CASSLGAGMATDTQYF; cdr3_nt: TGTGCCAGCAGCTTAGGGGCAGGGATGGCGACAGATACGCAGTATTTT
v_call: TRBV9; j_call: TRBJ1-6; clone_size: NA; d_call: NA; cdr3_length: 14; cdr3_aa: CASSPPGNNSPLHF; cdr3_nt: TGTGCCAGCAGCCCACCAGGGAATAATTCACCCCTCCACTTT
v_call: TRBV4-1; j_call: TRBJ2-3; clone_size: NA; d_call: TRBD2; cdr3_length: 17; cdr3_aa: CASSQDGTSAGTDTQYF; cdr3_nt: TGCGCCAGCAGCCAAGACGGGACTAGCGCCGGCACAGATACGCAGTATTTT
v_call: TRBV20-1; j_call: TRBJ1-1; clone_size: once; d_call: NA; cdr3_length: 11; cdr3_aa: CSAHSGTEAFF; cdr3_nt: TGCAGTGCCCATTCCGGCACTGAAGCTTTCTTT
v_call: TRBV28; j_call: TRBJ2-4; clone_size: NA; d_call: NA; cdr3_length: 13; cdr3_aa: CASSSFRGNIQYF; cdr3_nt: TGTGCCAGCAGTTCCTTCAGGGGTAACATTCAGTACTTC
v_call: TRBV21-1; j_call: TRBJ1-6; clone_size: NA; d_call: NA; cdr3_length: 15; cdr3_aa: CASSKADRVDSPLHF; cdr3_nt: TGTGCCAGCAGCAAAGCCGACAGGGTGGATTCACCCCTCCACTTT
v_call: TRBV18; j_call: TRBJ2-7; clone_size: NA; d_call: NA; cdr3_length: 12; cdr3_aa: CASSDSSYEQYF; cdr3_nt: TGTGCCAGCTCCGACAGCTCCTACGAGCAGTACTTC
v_call: TRBV10-1; j_call: TRBJ1-5; clone_size: once; d_call: TRBD1; cdr3_length: 14; cdr3_aa: CASSEGGMGQPQHF; cdr3_nt: TGCGCCAGCAGCGAAGGGGGCATGGGTCAGCCCCAGCATTTT